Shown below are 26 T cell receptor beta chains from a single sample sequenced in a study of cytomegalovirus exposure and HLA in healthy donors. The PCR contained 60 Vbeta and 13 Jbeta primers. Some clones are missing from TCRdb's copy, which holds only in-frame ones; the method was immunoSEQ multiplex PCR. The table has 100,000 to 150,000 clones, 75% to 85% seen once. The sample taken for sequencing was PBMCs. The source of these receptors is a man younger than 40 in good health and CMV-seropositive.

The CDR3 nucleotides are TGCGCCAGCAGCTTGGAAATTTCGGGAACAGTGGCTTTCTTT. Translated: CASSLEISGTVAFF. This chain joins TRBV5-1 and TRBJ1-1; D is unclear. V was clipped by 0 bases and J by 11 bases, with 17 bases between them. Germline CDR1 is SGHRS and CDR2 is YFSETQ. The CDR3 extends over 14 amino acids. The variable domain in full, completed from reference TRBV5-1 and TRBJ1-1, reads KAGVTQTPRYLIKTRGQQVTLSCSPISGHRSVSWYQQTPGQGLQFLFEYFSETQRNKGNFPGRFSGRQFSNSRSEMNVSTLELGDSALYLCASSLEISGTVAFFGQGTRLTVV.

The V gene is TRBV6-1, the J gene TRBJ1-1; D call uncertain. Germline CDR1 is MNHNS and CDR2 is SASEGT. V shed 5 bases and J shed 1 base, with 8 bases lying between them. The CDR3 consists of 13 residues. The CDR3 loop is CASSHTRNTEAFF. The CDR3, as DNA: TGTGCCAGCAGTCATACACGGAACACTGAAGCTTTCTTT.

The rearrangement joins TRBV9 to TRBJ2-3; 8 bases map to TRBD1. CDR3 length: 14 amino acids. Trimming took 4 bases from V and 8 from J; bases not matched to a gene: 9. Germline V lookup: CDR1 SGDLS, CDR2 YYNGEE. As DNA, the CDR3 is TGTGCCAGCAGCAGAACAGGGGGACCGGGTACGCAGTATTTT. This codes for CASSRTGGPGTQYF. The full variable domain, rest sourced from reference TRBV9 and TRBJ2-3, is DSGVTQTPKHLITATGQRVTLRCSPRSGDLSVYWYQQSLDQGLQFLIQYYNGEERAKGNILERFSAQQFPDLHSELNLSSLELGDSALYFCASSRTGGPGTQYFGPGTRLTVL.

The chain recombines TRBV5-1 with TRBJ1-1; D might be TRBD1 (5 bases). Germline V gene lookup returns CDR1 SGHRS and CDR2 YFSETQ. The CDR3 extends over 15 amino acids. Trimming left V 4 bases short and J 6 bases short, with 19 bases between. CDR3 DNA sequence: TGCGCCAGCAGCGCACATTGGGAGGGGACCGCTGAAGCTTTCTTT. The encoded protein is CASSAHWEGTAEAFF.

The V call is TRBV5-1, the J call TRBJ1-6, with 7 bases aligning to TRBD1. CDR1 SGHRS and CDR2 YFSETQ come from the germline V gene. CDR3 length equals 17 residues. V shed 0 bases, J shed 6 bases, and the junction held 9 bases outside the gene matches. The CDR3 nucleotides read TGCGCCAGCAGCTTGGACGGGACAGTCTTACCTAATTCACCCCTCCACTTT. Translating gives CASSLDGTVLPNSPLHF. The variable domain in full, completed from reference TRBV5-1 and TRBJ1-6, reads KAGVTQTPRYLIKTRGQQVTLSCSPISGHRSVSWYQQTPGQGLQFLFEYFSETQRNKGNFPGRFSGRQFSNSRSEMNVSTLELGDSALYLCASSLDGTVLPNSPLHFGNGTRLTVT.

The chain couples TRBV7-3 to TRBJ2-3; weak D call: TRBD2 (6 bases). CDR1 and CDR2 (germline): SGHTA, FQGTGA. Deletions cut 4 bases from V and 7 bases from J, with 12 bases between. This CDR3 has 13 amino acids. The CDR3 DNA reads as TGTGCCAGCAGCTCCTCTAGCGTTTATACGCAGTATTTT. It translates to CASSSSSVYTQYF. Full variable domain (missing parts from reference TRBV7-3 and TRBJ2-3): GAGVSQTPSNKVTEKGKYVELRCDPISGHTALYWYRQSLGQGPEFLIYFQGTGAADDSGLPNDRFFAVRPEGSVSTLKIQRTERGDSAVYLCASSSSSVYTQYFGPGTRLTVL.

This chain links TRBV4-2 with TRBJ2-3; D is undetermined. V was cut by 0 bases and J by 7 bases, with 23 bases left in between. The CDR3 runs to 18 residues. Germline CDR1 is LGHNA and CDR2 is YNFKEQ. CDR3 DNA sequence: TGTGCCAGCAGCCAAGATCCCGTCCGTGGTGACTTGCTCTATACGCAGTATTTT. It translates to CASSQDPVRGDLLYTQYF.

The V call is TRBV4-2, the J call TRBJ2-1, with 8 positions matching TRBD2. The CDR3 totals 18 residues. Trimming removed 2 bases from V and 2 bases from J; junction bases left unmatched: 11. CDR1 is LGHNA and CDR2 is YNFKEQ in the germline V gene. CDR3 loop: CASSQSSGLAGPYNEQFF. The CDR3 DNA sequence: TGTGCCAGCAGCCAATCCTCGGGGCTAGCGGGCCCCTACAATGAGCAGTTCTTC.

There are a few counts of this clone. CDR3 DNA: TGTGCCAGCAGCCCGACTAGCGGGGTGAGGGCAGATACGCAGTATTTT. Protein product: CASSPTSGVRADTQYF. V usage is TRBV27 and J usage is TRBJ2-3; 11 bases agree with TRBD2. V lost 6 bases and J lost 4; bases outside the gene matches: 9. This CDR3 region has 16 residues. Germline assignment: CDR1 MNHEY and CDR2 SMNVEV (reference sequence).

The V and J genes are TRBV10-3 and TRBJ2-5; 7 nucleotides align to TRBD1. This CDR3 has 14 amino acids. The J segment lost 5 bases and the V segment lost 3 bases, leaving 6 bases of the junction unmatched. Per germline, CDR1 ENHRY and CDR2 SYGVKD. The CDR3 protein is CAISDSGQRETQYF. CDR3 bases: TGTGCCATCAGTGATTCGGGACAGAGGGAGACCCAGTACTTC.

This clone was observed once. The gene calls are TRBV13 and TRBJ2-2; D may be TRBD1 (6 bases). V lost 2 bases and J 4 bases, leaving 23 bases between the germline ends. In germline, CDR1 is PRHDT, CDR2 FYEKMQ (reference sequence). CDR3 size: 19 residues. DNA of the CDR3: TGTGCCAGCAGCTTACGGGCAGGGGCCCTTTCCCCGGGCACCGGGGAGCTGTTTTTT. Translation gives CASSLRAGALSPGTGELFF.

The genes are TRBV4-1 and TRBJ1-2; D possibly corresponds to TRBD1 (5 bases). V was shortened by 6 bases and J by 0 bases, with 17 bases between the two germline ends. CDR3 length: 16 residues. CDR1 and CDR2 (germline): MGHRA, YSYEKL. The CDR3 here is CASRRAGAVTNYGYTF. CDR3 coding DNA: TGCGCCAGCAGACGAGCTGGGGCAGTAACTAACTATGGCTACACCTTC.

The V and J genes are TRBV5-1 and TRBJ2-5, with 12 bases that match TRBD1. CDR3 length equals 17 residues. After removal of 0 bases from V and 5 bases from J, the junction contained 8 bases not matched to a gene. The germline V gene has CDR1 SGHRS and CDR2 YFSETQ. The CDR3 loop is CASSLDGTGGREETQYF. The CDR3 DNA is TGCGCCAGCAGCTTGGACGGGACAGGGGGCAGGGAGGAGACCCAGTACTTC. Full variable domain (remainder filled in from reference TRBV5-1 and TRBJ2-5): KAGVTQTPRYLIKTRGQQVTLSCSPISGHRSVSWYQQTPGQGLQFLFEYFSETQRNKGNFPGRFSGRQFSNSRSEMNVSTLELGDSALYLCASSLDGTGGREETQYFGPGTRLLVL.

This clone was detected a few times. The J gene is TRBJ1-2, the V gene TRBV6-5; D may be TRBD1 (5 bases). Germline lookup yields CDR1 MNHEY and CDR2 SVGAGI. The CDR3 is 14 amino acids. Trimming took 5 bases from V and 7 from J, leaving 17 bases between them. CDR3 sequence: CASSPPTGTRGYTF. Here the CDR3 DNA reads TGTGCCAGCAGTCCACCGACCGGGACTCGTGGCTACACCTTC.

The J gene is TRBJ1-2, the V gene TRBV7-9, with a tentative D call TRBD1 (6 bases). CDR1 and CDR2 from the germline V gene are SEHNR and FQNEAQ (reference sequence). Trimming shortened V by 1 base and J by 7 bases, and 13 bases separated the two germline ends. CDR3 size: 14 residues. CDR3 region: CASSLGSGAAGYTF. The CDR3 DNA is TGTGCCAGCAGCTTAGGATCAGGGGCGGCTGGCTACACCTTC.

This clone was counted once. CDR3 sequence (DNA): TGTGCCAGCAGTTCAGACAGCGACTATGAAAAACTGTTTTTT. This codes for CASSSDSDYEKLFF. The J gene is TRBJ1-4, the V gene TRBV27; weak D call: TRBD1 (5 bases). Germline V gene data show CDR1 as MNHEY and CDR2 as SMNVEV (reference sequence). V shed 4 bases and J shed 6 bases, with 12 bases lying between them. This CDR3 has 14 residues.

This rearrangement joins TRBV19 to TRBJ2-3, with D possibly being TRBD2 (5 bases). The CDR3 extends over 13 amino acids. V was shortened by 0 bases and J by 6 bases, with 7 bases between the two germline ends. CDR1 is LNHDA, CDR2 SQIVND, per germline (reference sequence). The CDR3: CASSIDGKDTQYF. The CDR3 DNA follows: TGTGCCAGTAGTATAGACGGGAAGGATACGCAGTATTTT.

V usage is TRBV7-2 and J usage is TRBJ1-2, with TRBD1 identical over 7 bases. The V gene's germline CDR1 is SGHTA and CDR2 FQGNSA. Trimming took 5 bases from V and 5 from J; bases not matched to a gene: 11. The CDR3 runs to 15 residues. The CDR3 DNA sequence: TGTGCCAGCAGCCCAGCCAGCCAGGGGGTATATGGCTACACCTTC. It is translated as CASSPASQGVYGYTF.

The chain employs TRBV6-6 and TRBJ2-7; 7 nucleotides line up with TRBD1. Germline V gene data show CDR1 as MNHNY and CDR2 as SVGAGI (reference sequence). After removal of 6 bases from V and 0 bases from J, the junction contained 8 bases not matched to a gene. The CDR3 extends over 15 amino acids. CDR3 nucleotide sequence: TGTGCCAGCAGACCCCGGGACAGCAACTCCTACGAGCAGTACTTC. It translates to CASRPRDSNSYEQYF.

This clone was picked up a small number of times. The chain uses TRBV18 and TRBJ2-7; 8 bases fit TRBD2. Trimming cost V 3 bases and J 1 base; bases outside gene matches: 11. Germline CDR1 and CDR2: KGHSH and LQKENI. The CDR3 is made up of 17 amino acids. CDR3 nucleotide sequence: TGTGCCAGCTCACCCACGAGGGCGGGGGGCCCTTCCTACGAGCAGTACTTC. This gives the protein CASSPTRAGGPSYEQYF.

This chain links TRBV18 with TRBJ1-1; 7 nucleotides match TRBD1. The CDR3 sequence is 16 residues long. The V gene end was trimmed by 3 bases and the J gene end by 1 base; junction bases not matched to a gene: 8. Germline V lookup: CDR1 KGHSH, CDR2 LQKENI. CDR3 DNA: TGTGCCAGCTCACCCTTCAGGACAGGTGGGAACACTGAAGCTTTCTTT. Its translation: CASSPFRTGGNTEAFF. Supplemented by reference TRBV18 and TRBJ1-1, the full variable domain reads NAGVMQNPRHLVRRRGQEARLRCSPMKGHSHVYWYRQLPEEGLKFMVYLQKENIIDESGMPKERFSAEFPKEGPSILRIQQVVRGDSAAYFCASSPFRTGGNTEAFFGQGTRLTVV.

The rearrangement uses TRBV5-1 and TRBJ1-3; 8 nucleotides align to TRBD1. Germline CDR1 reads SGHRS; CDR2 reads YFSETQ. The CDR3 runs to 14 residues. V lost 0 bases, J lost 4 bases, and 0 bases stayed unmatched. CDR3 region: CASSLAGGGNTIYF. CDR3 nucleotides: TGCGCCAGCAGCTTGGCAGGGGGCGGAAACACCATATATTTT.

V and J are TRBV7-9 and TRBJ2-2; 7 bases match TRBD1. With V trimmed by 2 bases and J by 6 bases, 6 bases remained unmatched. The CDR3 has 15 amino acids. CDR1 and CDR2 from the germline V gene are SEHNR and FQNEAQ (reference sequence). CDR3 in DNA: TGTGCCAGCAGCTTATCAAAGGGGGCCCCCGGGGAGCTGTTTTTT. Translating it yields CASSLSKGAPGELFF.

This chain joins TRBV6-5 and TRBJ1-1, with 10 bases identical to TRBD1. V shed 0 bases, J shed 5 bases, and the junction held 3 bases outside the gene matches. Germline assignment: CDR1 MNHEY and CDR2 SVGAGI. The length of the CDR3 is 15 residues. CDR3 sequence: CASSYSVDRGTEAFF. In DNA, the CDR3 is TGTGCCAGCAGTTACTCAGTGGACAGGGGGACTGAAGCTTTCTTT.

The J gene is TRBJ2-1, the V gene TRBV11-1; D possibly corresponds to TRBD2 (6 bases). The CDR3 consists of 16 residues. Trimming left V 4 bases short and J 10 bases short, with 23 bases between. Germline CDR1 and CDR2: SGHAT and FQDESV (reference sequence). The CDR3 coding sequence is TGTGCCAGCAGCTCCAATGTGGGGACTGGGGCTAGGGAGCAGTTCTTC. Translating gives CASSSNVGTGAREQFF. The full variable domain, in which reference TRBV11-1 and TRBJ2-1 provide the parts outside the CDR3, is EAEVAQSPRYKITEKSQAVAFWCDPISGHATLYWYRQILGQGPELLVQFQDESVVDDSQLPKDRFSAERLKGVDSTLKIQPAELGDSAMYLCASSSNVGTGAREQFFGPGTRLTVL.

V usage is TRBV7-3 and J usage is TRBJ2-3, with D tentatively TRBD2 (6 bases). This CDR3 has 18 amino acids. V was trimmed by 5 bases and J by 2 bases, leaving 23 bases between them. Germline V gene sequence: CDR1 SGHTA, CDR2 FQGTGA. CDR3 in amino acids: CASSPGRAGTLTTDTQYF. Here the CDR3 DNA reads TGTGCCAGCAGCCCCGGAAGAGCCGGGACTTTAACCACAGATACGCAGTATTTT.